This T cell receptor beta chain was retrieved from a study of response to subunit inactivated influenza vaccine. TCRdb itself ran the RT-PCR reads through MiXCR, one entry per CDR3 protein. This table holds about 700,000 distinct CDR3 sequences, about 15% found once. The CDR3 has 14 residues. Germline V gene sequence: CDR1 SGHVS, CDR2 FQNEAQ. Between the trimmed V and J ends, which lost 5 bases and 0 bases, there was a span of 8 bases. Points from the study as a whole: Few additional T cells are recruited per seasonal influenza vaccination, authors suggested.

This clonotype showed up just a few times. Its antigen is as yet unknown. This sequence originates from a man aged 45-60 years who received an inactivated influenza vaccine. The chain uses TRBV7-8 and TRBJ1-5, with D uncertain. The sequenced sample was PBMCs from blood, obtained approximately 15 days before vaccination. CDR3 DNA sequence: TGTGCCAGCAGCGAGGTCAGTAGCAATCAGCCCCAGCATTTT. It translates to CASSEVSSNQPQHF.